The present entry profiles one TCR beta chain with its context. Its antigen is not known. The data originate from a study of CXCR3-negative and CXCR3-positive naive CD8 T cells. Study-level results: Relative to memory CD8+ cells, whose diversity was much lower, both naive subsets had comparably high diversity. Naive cells, whether CXCR3-negative or CXCR3-positive, had similar TRBV-TRBJ usage, while memory cells differed.

Through 5' RACE with UMI labels, the TRB cDNA libraries were prepared. With the 5' RACE reads reprocessed, TCRdb shows one record per CDR3 protein and no DNA. Here the sample table reports 75,000 to 100,000 distinct CDR3 sequences. With 300,000 cells each, the CD8+ T cell subsets were individually sorted in triplicate. Within the CD8+ T cell compartment, naive cells were CD45RO-CCR7+CD27+CD95-. The specimen was naive CXCR3- CD8+ T cells from blood. Sample subset: CD45RO-CCR7+CD27+CD95- naive CD8+ T cells lacking CXCR3 (TNR3-). The sequence derives from a human donor in good health. Some clones in this sample may be carry-over from other donors' samples.

The CDR3 reads CASSPRTLATYNEQFF. V gene TRBV9 combines with J gene TRBJ2-1. This CDR3 is built from 16 residues. From germline, CDR1 is SGDLS and CDR2 YYNGEE.